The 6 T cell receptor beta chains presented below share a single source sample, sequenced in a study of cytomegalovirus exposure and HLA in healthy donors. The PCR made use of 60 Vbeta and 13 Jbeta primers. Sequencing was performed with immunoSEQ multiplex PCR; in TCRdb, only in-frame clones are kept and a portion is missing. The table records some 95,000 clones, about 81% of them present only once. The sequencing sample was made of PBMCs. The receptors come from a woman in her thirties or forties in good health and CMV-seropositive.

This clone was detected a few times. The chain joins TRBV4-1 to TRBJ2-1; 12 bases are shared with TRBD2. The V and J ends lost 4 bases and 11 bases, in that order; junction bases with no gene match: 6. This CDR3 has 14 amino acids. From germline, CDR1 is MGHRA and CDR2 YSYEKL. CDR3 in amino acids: CASSPGLAGLKQFF. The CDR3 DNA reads TGCGCCAGCAGCCCGGGACTAGCGGGTCTGAAGCAGTTCTTC.

The CDR3 nucleotides read TGTGCCAGTAGTTCAAGGGGGCTGGAAAACAATGAGCAGTTCTTC. Encoded protein: CASSSRGLENNEQFF. The chain links TRBV19 to TRBJ2-1; 7 bases are a match to TRBD1. Germline V gene data show CDR1 as LNHDA and CDR2 as SQIVND (reference sequence). The CDR3 consists of 15 residues. Trimming removed 5 bases from V and 5 bases from J; junction bases left unmatched: 9. The whole variable domain, filled in from reference TRBV19 and TRBJ2-1, reads DGGITQSPKYLFRKEGQNVTLSCEQNLNHDAMYWYRQDPGQGLRLIYYSQIVNDFQKGDIAEGYSVSREKKESFPLTVTSAQKNPTAFYLCASSSRGLENNEQFFGPGTRLTVL.

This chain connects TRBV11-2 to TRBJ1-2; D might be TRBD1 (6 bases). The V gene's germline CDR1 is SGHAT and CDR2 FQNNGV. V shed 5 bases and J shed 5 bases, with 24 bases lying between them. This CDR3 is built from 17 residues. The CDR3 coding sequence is TGTGCCAGCAGCCCCACATCCCGAAGGACAGACGCTTATGGCTACACCTTC. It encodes CASSPTSRRTDAYGYTF.

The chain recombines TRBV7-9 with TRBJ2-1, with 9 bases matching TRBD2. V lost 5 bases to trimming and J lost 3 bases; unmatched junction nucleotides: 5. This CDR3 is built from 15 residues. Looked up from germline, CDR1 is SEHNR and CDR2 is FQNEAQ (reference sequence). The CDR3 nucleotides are TGTGCCAGCAGCCGAGCGGGAGGCAACTACAATGAGCAGTTCTTC. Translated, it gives CASSRAGGNYNEQFF.

In DNA form, the CDR3 reads TGTGCCAGCAGGACAGGGGGGACGGCTAGCACAGATACGCAGTATTTT. As protein: CASRTGGTASTDTQYF. The chain has TRBV7-2 and TRBJ2-3; TRBD1 agrees at 9 bases. Germline trimming cut 6 bases from V and 0 bases from J; bases unmatched to any gene: 7. This CDR3 region has 16 residues. Germline CDR1 SGHTA, CDR2 FQGNSA.

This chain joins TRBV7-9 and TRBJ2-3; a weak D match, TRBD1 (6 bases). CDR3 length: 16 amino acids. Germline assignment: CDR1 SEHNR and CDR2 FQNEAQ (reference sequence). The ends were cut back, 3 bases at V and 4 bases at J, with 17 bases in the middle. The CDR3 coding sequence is TGTGCCAGCAGCTTCCCACAGGGCCTAGCACCAGATACGCAGTATTTT. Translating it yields CASSFPQGLAPDTQYF.